This TCR beta chain appears in the sequencing data of a study of a mutant IDH1 vaccine in newly diagnosed glioma. Study in general: Vaccines were begun 4-6 weeks after radiotherapy alone, or with temozolomide cycles.

CDR1 SGHNT and CDR2 YENEEA come from the germline V gene. The CDR3 contains 15 residues. The ends lost 5 bases at V and 3 bases at J; junction bases unmatched: 9. Here immunoSEQ multiplex PCR was the method, and the copy in TCRdb shows in-frame clones only, minus some. Counted here are around 38,000 clones, about 86% occurring once; the ten biggest clones make up approximately 25%. As to time point: week 5, during vaccination. Vaccinated patients received 300 ug of mutant IDH1 20-mer peptide per dose, with topical imiquimod. New WHO grade 3 or 4 astrocytomas that were IDH1-mutant and ATRX-lost occurred in the donors. Comment on this clone: Its antigen is not identified.

This sequence originates from a man in his thirties or forties with glioma. V usage is TRBV11-3 and J usage is TRBJ2-5; 7 nucleotides match TRBD1. The source material was PBMCs, sampled from a glioma patient whose treatment included an IDH1 peptide vaccine. In DNA, the CDR3 is TGTGCCAGCAGCCCAGGGGGTCGGGTGGAAGAGACCCAGTACTTC. It encodes CASSPGGRVEETQYF.